Presented here are 4 T cell receptor beta chains from one specimen sequenced in a study of a mutant IDH1 vaccine in newly diagnosed glioma. Generated by immunoSEQ multiplex PCR, the TCRdb table keeps only in-frame clones and is missing some. The sample shows fewer than 85,000 clones, around 85% of them seen only once. Time point given: baseline, week 1 (first vaccination visit). Specified treatment: pre-vaccination baseline after standard-of-care therapy. The source was PBMCs, collected from a glioma patient treated with radiotherapy, temozolomide or both. These receptors were taken from a man aged 25-45 years with glioma.

The chain has TRBV7-9 and TRBJ2-1; tentatively, D is TRBD1 (5 bases). The CDR3 covers 15 residues. Germline V gives CDR1 SEHNR, CDR2 FQNEAQ (reference sequence). Trimming removed 3 bases at V and 0 bases at J, with 9 bases between. Here the CDR3 DNA reads TGTGCCAGCAGCTTGGGGCCTAGCTCCTACAATGAGCAGTTCTTC. Translated, it gives CASSLGPSSYNEQFF. Variable domain in full (rest from reference TRBV7-9 and TRBJ2-1): DTGVSQNPRHKITKRGQNVTFRCDPISEHNRLYWYRQTLGQGPEFLTYFQNEAQLEKSRLLSDRFSAERPKGSFSTLEIQRTEQGDSAMYLCASSLGPSSYNEQFFGPGTRLTVL.

The chain employs TRBV5-4 and TRBJ2-1; D may be TRBD2 (6 bases). The CDR3 covers 15 residues. Germline V gene lookup returns CDR1 SGHNT and CDR2 YYREEE (reference sequence). The V and J ends lost 0 bases and 5 bases respectively, with 12 bases between them. The CDR3 loop reads CASSLGGGGHNEQFF. CDR3 DNA sequence: TGTGCCAGCAGCTTGGGTGGGGGAGGTCACAATGAGCAGTTCTTC. The full variable domain, its missing parts supplied by reference TRBV5-4 and TRBJ2-1, is ETGVTQSPTHLIKTRGQQVTLRCSSQSGHNTVSWYQQALGQGPQFIFQYYREEENGRGNFPPRFSGLQFPNYSSELNVNALELDDSALYLCASSLGGGGHNEQFFGPGTRLTVL.

CDR3 coding DNA: TGTGCCAGCAGCCGGGACAGGGTCTACGAGCAGTACTTC. Amino acid sequence: CASSRDRVYEQYF. This chain uses TRBV6-6 with TRBJ2-7; 9 nucleotides match TRBD1. The CDR3 loop spans 13 amino acids. Per the germline V gene, CDR1 is MNHNY and CDR2 is SVGAGI (reference sequence). After removal of 6 bases from V and 3 bases from J, the junction contained 3 bases not matched to a gene.

Only one count was recorded for this clone. The chain carries TRBV7-2 and TRBJ2-7, with 7 bases fitting TRBD1. The CDR3 contains 13 residues. The germline V gene has CDR1 SGHTA and CDR2 FQGNSA. V shed 5 bases and J 2 bases; nucleotides not matched to a gene: 3. The CDR3 region has the DNA TGTGCCAGCAGCCGACAGGGCACCTACGAGCAGTACTTC. Amino acid sequence: CASSRQGTYEQYF.